Each of the 14 T cell receptor beta chains below was sequenced from the same sample in a study of blood T cell repertoires in COVID-19. Some clones are missing from TCRdb's copy, which holds only in-frame ones; the method was immunoSEQ multiplex PCR. The profile shows about 240,000 clones, around 88% of them singletons. The sequencing input was peripheral blood. These receptors were obtained from a man of 80 years or more with acute or convalescent COVID-19.

The chain has TRBV28 and TRBJ2-7; tentatively, D is TRBD2 (5 bases). V lost 10 bases to trimming and J lost 2 bases, with 21 bases between them. Germline values: CDR1 MDHEN, CDR2 SYDVKM. The CDR3 is 15 residues long. DNA for the CDR3: TGTGCCACCAGATTCTACGGGGTCGCGGCCTACGAGCAGTACTTC. Its translation: CATRFYGVAAYEQYF.

The chain links TRBV4-2 to TRBJ2-1; 9 bases are shared with TRBD2. Trimming took 1 base from V and 8 from J; bases not matched to a gene: 9. The V gene's germline CDR1 is LGHNA and CDR2 YNFKEQ. The CDR3 loop spans 16 amino acids. DNA for the CDR3: TGTGCCAGCAGCCAAGGGGGGGCTAGCGGGATGGATGAGCAGTTCTTC. Translated: CASSQGGASGMDEQFF.

The genes are TRBV5-1 and TRBJ2-7; a weak D match, TRBD1 (6 bases). CDR1 is SGHRS, CDR2 YFSETQ, per germline. This CDR3 contains 14 residues. V lost 4 bases and J lost 1, with 12 bases in between. CDR3 sequence reads: CASSKDSYSYEQYF. The DNA of the CDR3 is TGCGCCAGCAGCAAGGACAGTTATTCCTACGAGCAGTACTTC.

The chain combines TRBV19 with TRBJ2-1, with TRBD2 matching 14 bases. V shed 5 bases, J shed 8 bases, and the junction held 5 bases outside the gene matches. The germline V gene encodes CDR1 LNHDA and CDR2 SQIVND (reference sequence). The CDR3 runs to 15 residues. The CDR3: CASSFGTSGSDEQFF. The CDR3 DNA is TGTGCCAGTAGTTTCGGGACTAGCGGGAGCGATGAGCAGTTCTTC.

This sequence joins TRBV5-4 and TRBJ2-3, with TRBD2 matching over 14 bases. The V and J ends lost 7 bases and 3 bases, in that order; junction bases with no gene match: 7. Germline values: CDR1 SGHNT, CDR2 YYREEE (reference sequence). The CDR3 consists of 16 residues. CDR3 sequence: CASLGTSGGGTDTQYF. The DNA for the CDR3 is TGTGCCAGCCTCGGGACTAGCGGGGGAGGGACAGATACGCAGTATTTT.

V and J are TRBV3-1 (or the pseudogene TRBV3-2) and TRBJ1-1; D is possibly TRBD1 (6 bases). CDR3 length equals 14 residues. The germline V gene has CDR1 LGHDT and CDR2 YNNKEL (reference sequence). Trimming took 7 bases from V and 4 from J, leaving 16 bases between them. The CDR3 loop reads CASTLRGGGTEAFF. In DNA form, the CDR3 reads TGTGCCAGCACCTTAAGGGGAGGGGGCACTGAAGCTTTCTTT.

The CDR3 DNA sequence: TGTGCCAGCAGCGTAGGAGGGAGGGGAGGGACTGAAGCTTTCTTT. It yields the protein CASSVGGRGGTEAFF. The rearrangement joins TRBV9 to TRBJ1-1, with D possibly TRBD1 on 5 matching bases. This CDR3 is 15 amino acids long. Germline-derived CDR1 and CDR2 are SGDLS and YYNGEE. The germline V and J ends were trimmed by 0 bases and 5 bases, with 14 bases remaining between them. Using reference TRBV9 and TRBJ1-1 for the parts outside the CDR3, the full variable domain is DSGVTQTPKHLITATGQRVTLRCSPRSGDLSVYWYQQSLDQGLQFLIQYYNGEERAKGNILERFSAQQFPDLHSELNLSSLELGDSALYFCASSVGGRGGTEAFFGQGTRLTVV.

The DNA of the CDR3 is TGTGCCAGCAGGGGCAGGGGGCTTTTAATCGATGAGCAGTTCTTC. Protein sequence: CASRGRGLLIDEQFF. The V and J genes are TRBV2 and TRBJ2-1, with 8 bases lining up with TRBD1. The CDR3 consists of 15 residues. The germline V gene has CDR1 SNHLY and CDR2 FYNNEI. J lost 8 bases, V lost 6 bases, and 12 bases had no gene match.

This chain joins TRBV5-6 and TRBJ1-6; 7 nucleotides match TRBD1. From germline, CDR1 is SGHDT and CDR2 YYEEEE. CDR3 length: 14 residues. Trimming at V came to 4 bases and at J to 8 bases, leaving 6 bases not matched to a gene. CDR3 bases: TGTGCCAGCAGCACCGGGACAGCCCATTCACCCCTCCACTTT. Translation gives CASSTGTAHSPLHF.

The chain joins TRBV28 to TRBJ2-3, with TRBD1 as a possible D gene (6 bases). The CDR3 totals 14 residues. CDR1 is MDHEN and CDR2 is SYDVKM in the germline V gene. Trimming left V 5 bases short and J 5 bases short, with 14 bases between. The DNA for the CDR3 is TGTGCCAGCAGTCGGACAGAAGTGAGAGATACGCAGTATTTT. Residues: CASSRTEVRDTQYF.

The V call is TRBV27, the J call TRBJ1-6; D is possibly TRBD1 (5 bases). Trimming removed 7 bases from V and 7 bases from J, with 11 bases in between. The CDR3 extends over 13 amino acids. Looked up from germline, CDR1 is MNHEY and CDR2 is SMNVEV (reference sequence). The CDR3: CASKTVTNSPLHF. DNA of the CDR3: TGTGCCAGCAAGACAGTTACAAATTCACCCCTCCACTTT.

The genes are TRBV20-1 and TRBJ1-1; 7 nucleotides agree with TRBD1. Germline lookup yields CDR1 DFQATT and CDR2 SNEGSKA (reference sequence). CDR3 length: 10 residues. The CDR3 DNA reads as TGCACCGACCGGGACAGTGAAGCTTTCTTT. As protein: CTDRDSEAFF.

The V and J genes are TRBV28 and TRBJ2-1; 10 positions match TRBD1. The CDR3 has 16 residues. The germline CDR1 and CDR2 sequences are MDHEN and SYDVKM. Germline trimming cut 5 bases from V and 1 base from J; bases unmatched to any gene: 5. The CDR3 bases are TGTGCCAGCAGTCCTGACAGGGGGCTTTCCTACAATGAGCAGTTCTTC. Its protein is CASSPDRGLSYNEQFF.

The chain combines TRBV6-5 with TRBJ1-2, with TRBD1 matching 7 bases. Germline CDR1 and CDR2: MNHEY and SVGAGI. Germline trimming cut 5 bases from V and 4 bases from J; bases unmatched to any gene: 7. This CDR3 comprises 14 residues. The chain's CDR3 is CASSPGQRTYGYTF. Here the CDR3 DNA reads TGTGCCAGCAGTCCGGGACAGAGGACCTATGGCTACACCTTC.